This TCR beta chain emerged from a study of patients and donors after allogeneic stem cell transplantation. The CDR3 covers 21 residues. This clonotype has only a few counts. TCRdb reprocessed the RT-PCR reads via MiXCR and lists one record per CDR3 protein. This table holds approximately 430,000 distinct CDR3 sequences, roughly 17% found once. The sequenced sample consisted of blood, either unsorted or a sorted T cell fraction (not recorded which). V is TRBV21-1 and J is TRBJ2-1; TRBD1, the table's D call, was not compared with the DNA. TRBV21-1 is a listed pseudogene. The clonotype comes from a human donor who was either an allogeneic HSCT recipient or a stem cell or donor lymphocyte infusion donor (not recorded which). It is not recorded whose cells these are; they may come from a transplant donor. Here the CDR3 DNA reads TGTGCCAGCAGCAATACAAACCTCCGGGACAGGGGGCGAGTCTCCTACAATGAGCAGTTCTTC. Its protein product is CASSNTNLRDRGRVSYNEQFF.